The entry below gives a single TCR beta chain sequence along with its context. The source of the sample is a study of blood T cell repertoires in COVID-19. The CDR3 has 14 residues. Germline trimming cut 5 bases from V and 2 bases from J; bases unmatched to any gene: 5. Germline CDR1 LNHDA, CDR2 SQIVND (reference sequence). All recovered Cohort 3 donors got two negative PCRs, got clearance, or saw symptom resolution. Original processing methods: The assay estimated nucleated cells by amplifying reference gene primers. Method: immunoSEQ multiplex PCR; TCRdb's copy keeps in-frame clones and lacks some. Clone size and V and J calls were adopted from that table, with D and trimming inferred from the DNA. The sample includes some 490,000 clones, approximately 91% of them seen just once.

The V gene is TRBV19, the J gene TRBJ1-1; 7 bases map to TRBD1. The sequenced sample consisted of PBMCs or T cells enriched from blood (not recorded which). The receptor comes from a woman in her fifties or sixties who had recovered from COVID-19. CDR3: CASSPGQPNTEAFF. The CDR3 DNA reads TGTGCCAGTAGTCCGGGACAGCCAAACACTGAAGCTTTCTTT.